The rows below give T cell receptor beta chains drawn from one sample of a study of T cell responses to AZD1222 COVID-19 vaccine. Sequencing was performed with immunoSEQ multiplex PCR; in TCRdb, only in-frame clones are kept and a portion is missing. The sample has roughly 110,000 clones, around nine tenths seen once. Material: peripheral blood, obtained 28 days after the second AZD1222 dose. These TCRs come from an adult who received the AZD1222 COVID-19 vaccine. The CDR3 runs from the conserved cysteine through the conserved F or W. The D gene is left open where the match is weak. Clone size is not always given. Where it is, it says once, few, many or a class for expanded clones.

D	V	J	size	CDR3	DNA
NA	TRBV28	TRBJ1-2	once	CASKTGKRGYTF	TGTGCCAGCAAAACAGGGAAGAGGGGCTACACCTTC
NA	TRBV10-1	TRBJ2-7	NA	CASSFNTGLTYEQYF	TGCGCCAGCAGTTTCAACACAGGGCTGACCTACGAGCAGTACTTC
TRBD1	TRBV5-1	TRBJ2-7	NA	CASSLAEQGFYEQYF	TGCGCCAGCAGCTTGGCCGAACAGGGGTTCTACGAGCAGTACTTC
NA	TRBV7-2	TRBJ2-2	NA	CASSPNHVRGTGELFF	TGTGCCAGCAGTCCTAATCACGTTCGTGGCACCGGGGAGCTGTTTTTT
NA	TRBV6-5	TRBJ1-3	NA	CASSPAGGNTIYF	TGTGCCAGCAGTCCCGCCGGGGGAAACACCATATATTTT
NA	TRBV9	TRBJ1-3	few	CASSATRSPSGNTIYF	TGTGCCAGCAGCGCCACAAGGTCCCCCTCTGGAAACACCATATATTTT
TRBD2	TRBV7-2	TRBJ2-3	NA	CASSLSGGNTDTQYF	TGTGCCAGCAGCTTAAGCGGGGGGAACACAGATACGCAGTATTTT
NA	TRBV21-1	TRBJ2-5	NA	CASSMLTGGGETQYF	TGTGCCAGCAGCATGCTCACAGGGGGTGGCGAGACCCAGTACTTC
NA	TRBV5-1	TRBJ1-5	NA	CASSYGESNQPQHF	TGCGCCAGCAGCTATGGGGAAAGCAATCAGCCCCAGCATTTT
NA	TRBV6-2/TRBV6-3	TRBJ1-5	NA	CASSYYIRRGRNQPQHF	TGTGCCAGCAGTTACTATATCCGAAGGGGCCGAAATCAGCCCCAGCATTTT
NA	TRBV7-7	TRBJ2-6	NA	CASSPGRLWANVLTF	TGTGCTAGCAGCCCCGGGCGGCTCTGGGCCAACGTCCTGACTTTC
TRBD2	TRBV7-2	TRBJ2-2	NA	CATRTSPTGELFF	TGTGCCACCCGGACTAGCCCCACCGGGGAGCTGTTTTTT
TRBD2	TRBV2	TRBJ2-1	NA	CASSGYGGAGNEQFF	TGTGCCAGCAGTGGATACGGGGGGGCCGGCAATGAGCAGTTCTTC
NA	TRBV24-1	TRBJ2-2	NA	CATSEQAGELFF	TGTGCCACCAGTGAGCAAGCCGGGGAGCTGTTTTTT
NA	TRBV18	TRBJ1-4	once	CASSPAQGGEKLFF	TGTGCCAGCTCACCGGCACAGGGCGGTGAAAAACTGTTTTTT
NA	TRBV28	TRBJ2-5	NA	CASSLPTAGGETQYF	TGTGCCAGCAGTTTACCAACAGCAGGCGGGGAGACCCAGTACTTC
TRBD1	TRBV15	TRBJ1-5	once	CATRDRGNNQPQHF	TGTGCCACCCGGGACAGGGGGAATAATCAGCCCCAGCATTTT
TRBD1	TRBV20-1	TRBJ1-1	once	CSASPGTGVRAEAFF	TGCAGTGCTAGTCCCGGGACAGGGGTAAGAGCTGAAGCTTTCTTT
TRBD1	TRBV6-5	TRBJ1-2	once	CASFGTERDGYTF	TGTGCCAGTTTTGGGACAGAAAGAGATGGCTACACCTTC
NA	TRBV7-9	TRBJ2-7	NA	CASSLGQTLPGYEQYF	TGTGCCAGCAGCTTAGGACAGACTCTGCCGGGTTACGAGCAGTACTTC
NA	TRBV28	TRBJ2-7	NA	CASRQGRDSYEQYF	TGTGCCAGCAGGCAGGGGAGGGATTCCTACGAGCAGTACTTC
NA	TRBV6-4	TRBJ2-2	NA	CASSAIANTGELFF	TGTGCCAGCAGTGCGATAGCGAACACCGGGGAGCTGTTTTTT
TRBD2	TRBV11-2	TRBJ2-1	NA	CASSLFPPGLAGGDNEQFF	TGTGCCAGCAGCTTATTTCCCCCGGGACTAGCGGGGGGGGACAATGAGCAGTTCTTC
NA	TRBV2	TRBJ1-1	NA	CATILIPGWGRGTEAFF	TGTGCCACCATATTAATACCCGGTTGGGGGCGCGGCACTGAAGCTTTCTTT
NA	TRBV30	TRBJ1-3	NA	CAWSPPSVAIYF	TGTGCCTGGAGTCCACCCTCCGTCGCCATATATTTT
NA	TRBV5-4	TRBJ2-5	once	CASSTGPQAETQYF	TGTGCCAGCAGCACGGGGCCGCAGGCCGAGACCCAGTACTTC
NA	TRBV6-5	TRBJ2-5	NA	CASSPGSQGETQYF	TGTGCCAGCAGTCCGGGCTCCCAGGGGGAGACCCAGTACTTC
NA	TRBV12-2	TRBJ1-1	NA	CASRSPGTDNTEAFF	TGTGCAAGTCGCTCTCCTGGGACAGACAACACTGAAGCTTTCTTT
TRBD1	TRBV6-6	TRBJ1-6	NA	CASSYSEQGVNSPLHF	TGTGCCAGCAGTTACTCGGAGCAGGGGGTAAATTCACCCCTCCACTTT
NA	TRBV15	TRBJ2-3	NA	CATKPDPSTDTQYF	TGTGCCACCAAACCAGACCCTAGCACAGATACGCAGTATTTT
NA	TRBV12-5	TRBJ1-2	NA	CASGLDTGTYGYTF	TGTGCTAGTGGTTTGGATACCGGTACCTATGGCTACACCTTC
NA	TRBV2	TRBJ2-1	NA	CASSAGQGCFF	TGTGCCAGCAGTGCGGGGCAGGGGTGCTTCTTC
NA	TRBV5-1	TRBJ2-3	NA	CASSSKLDSLSTDTQYF	TGCGCCAGCAGCTCCAAGTTGGACAGCCTGAGCACAGATACGCAGTATTTT
NA	TRBV6-5	TRBJ1-1	once	CASLPGSTEAFF	TGTGCCAGTCTGCCAGGGAGCACTGAAGCTTTCTTT
TRBD1	TRBV7-9	TRBJ2-7	few	CASSPRDRVAEQYF	TGTGCCAGCAGCCCCCGGGACAGGGTGGCCGAGCAGTACTTC
NA	TRBV2	TRBJ2-3	NA	CASSVEGAADTQYF	TGTGCCAGCAGTGTGGAGGGGGCTGCAGATACGCAGTATTTT
TRBD2	TRBV18	TRBJ2-5	NA	CASSPSAGSLETQYF	TGTGCCAGCTCACCCTCAGCGGGGTCGTTGGAGACCCAGTACTTC
NA	TRBV3-1/TRBV3-2	TRBJ2-7	NA	CASSRGASDEQYF	TGTGCCAGCAGCCGGGGGGCATCGGACGAGCAGTACTTC
NA	TRBV11-2	TRBJ2-2	NA	CASSYTRNTGELFF	TGTGCCAGCAGTTATACTCGGAACACCGGGGAGCTGTTTTTT
NA	TRBV4-1	TRBJ2-1	NA	CASSQRGRQSYNEQFF	TGCGCCAGCAGCCAGAGGGGCAGGCAATCATACAATGAGCAGTTCTTC
TRBD1	TRBV11-2	TRBJ2-7	NA	CASSLGQGNYEQYF	TGTGCCAGCAGCTTGGGACAGGGTAACTACGAGCAGTACTTC
NA	TRBV29-1	TRBJ1-2	NA	CSVLRGGGYTF	TGCAGCGTCCTCAGGGGCGGCGGCTACACCTTC
NA	TRBV18	TRBJ2-2	NA	CASSPSQGGTGELFF	TGTGCCAGCTCACCATCACAGGGAGGGACCGGGGAGCTGTTTTTT
NA	TRBV6-5	TRBJ1-6	NA	CASRNVGERSPLHF	TGTGCCAGCAGGAATGTGGGGGAAAGGTCACCCCTCCACTTT
NA	TRBV18	TRBJ2-3	NA	CASSPRGPGGTDTQYF	TGTGCCAGCTCACCAAGAGGACCCGGTGGCACAGATACGCAGTATTTT
NA	TRBV7-2	TRBJ1-1	NA	CASSLNYRVKAFF	TGTGCCAGCAGCTTGAACTACAGGGTAAAAGCTTTCTTT
NA	TRBV7-2	TRBJ2-2	NA	CASSFLARSPGELFF	TGTGCCAGCAGCTTCCTAGCACGAAGCCCCGGGGAGCTGTTTTTT
NA	TRBV6-1	TRBJ1-1	NA	CASSEWGEAFF	TGTGCCAGCAGTGAGTGGGGAGAAGCTTTCTTT
TRBD1	TRBV2	TRBJ1-2	once	CASSGQDRADYGYTF	TGTGCCAGCAGTGGACAAGACAGGGCAGACTATGGCTACACCTTC
NA	TRBV24-1	TRBJ2-1	NA	CATSDLEGYEQFF	TGTGCCACCAGTGATTTGGAGGGCTATGAGCAGTTCTTC
TRBD1	TRBV5-5	TRBJ2-1	NA	CASSLAGQANLYNEQFF	TGTGCCAGCAGCCTAGCAGGACAGGCCAACTTATACAATGAGCAGTTCTTC
TRBD1	TRBV18	TRBJ2-5	NA	CASSAGSGTGQETQYF	TGTGCCAGCTCAGCGGGCTCCGGGACAGGGCAAGAGACCCAGTACTTC
NA	TRBV7-3	TRBJ1-6	NA	CASSTGPNSPLHF	TGTGCCAGCAGCACCGGGCCTAATTCACCCCTCCACTTT
NA	TRBV5-6	TRBJ1-1	NA	CASSLEHTEAFF	TGTGCCAGCAGCCTTGAGCACACTGAAGCTTTCTTT
TRBD2	TRBV6-5	TRBJ2-7	NA	CASSPTSGGYEQYF	TGTGCCAGCAGTCCCACTAGCGGGGGCTACGAGCAGTACTTC
NA	TRBV19	TRBJ1-2	once	CASRPGDYGYTF	TGTGCCAGTAGGCCAGGTGACTATGGCTACACCTTC
NA	TRBV9	TRBJ1-2	NA	CASSVAQANYGYTF	TGTGCCAGCAGCGTAGCGCAGGCTAACTATGGCTACACCTTC
TRBD1	TRBV7-9	TRBJ1-1	NA	CASSRQGTTEAFF	TGTGCCAGCAGCAGACAGGGAACGACTGAAGCTTTCTTT
NA	TRBV21-1	TRBJ1-4	NA	CASSPRDTEKLFF	TGTGCCAGCAGCCCCCGGGACACAGAAAAACTGTTTTTT
TRBD1	TRBV28	TRBJ2-7	NA	CASSLSGGSYEQYF	TGTGCCAGCAGTTTATCAGGGGGCAGTTACGAGCAGTACTTC